This T cell receptor (beta chain) was recorded in a study of regulatory T cells in long-lasting Graves disease. TCR beta libraries were built with iRepertoire HTBI primers and Arm-PCR of CDR3 regions. As originally analysed: From all samples, identification returned 14 TRBJ and approximately 67 TRBV segments. TCRdb re-analysed the multiplex PCR reads in MiXCR, keeping a single row per CDR3 protein. The V and J calls reflect TCRdb's pipeline rather than the authors' work. The data show a few hundred thousand distinct CDR3 sequences, roughly a quarter seen once. This clonotype was found a few times. Time point of the sample: persistent/refractory GD, antithyroid drugs over 5 years with positive TRAb. RNA extracted from PBMCs served as the sequencing template. Investigators report Graves' disease was diagnosed under American Thyroid Association guidelines. Patients were from an endocrinology department in Xi'an, China.

Germline values: CDR1 LGHDT, CDR2 YNNKEL (reference sequence). The CDR3 totals 14 residues. V lost 5 bases and J lost 0, with 11 bases in between. The V and J genes are TRBV3-1 and TRBJ2-7, with D unresolved. This sample comprised peripheral blood mononuclear cells (PBMCs), obtained when the disease was refractory, from a patient treated with antithyroid drugs. This sequence was found in a female donor with Graves disease. The chain's CDR3 is CASSSVGGSYEQYF. In DNA form, the CDR3 reads TGTGCCAGCAGCTCGGTGGGCGGCTCCTACGAGCAGTACTTC.